One and the same sample provided the 18 T cell receptor beta chains below, sequenced in a study of CD8+CD57+ T cells in acquired aplastic anemia. Genomic DNA was employed as the template in profiling TCR beta VDJ and CDR3. TCRdb redid the calling of the reads with MiXCR, one entry per CDR3 protein. The repertoire includes a few hundred thousand distinct CDR3 sequences, less than 60% of them detected once, and approximately 20% sits in the top ten. CD8+CD57+ cell expansion, shown by flow cytometry, had occurred in the patients selected for sequencing. The sequencing sample was made of sorted CD4+, CD8+, or CD8+CD57+ T cells (not recorded which) from PBMCs. The receptors were gathered from a human donor with aplastic anemia.

The gene calls are TRBV24-1 and TRBJ2-3, with a possible D match to TRBD2 (6 bases). The germline V gene encodes CDR1 KGHDR and CDR2 SFDVKD. The CDR3 runs to 14 residues. V dropped 7 bases and J dropped 2 bases, with 12 bases sitting between them. CDR3: CATRRALATDTQYF. The CDR3 DNA sequence: TGTGCCACCAGGAGGGCACTAGCCACAGATACGCAGTATTTT.

Turning to this clonotype: One base away lies a much larger clone, so this may be a sequencing read error. V gene TRBV5-4 combines with J gene TRBJ2-3; the match to TRBD2 covers 8 bases. The CDR3 is 15 residues long. CDR1 is SGHNT and CDR2 is YYREEE in the germline V gene (reference sequence). CDR3: CASSLERGGGDMQYF. The CDR3, as DNA: TGTGCCAGCAGCTTGGAACGGGGGGGCGGAGATATGCAGTATTTT.

Many counts were recorded for this clonotype. The genes are TRBV2 and TRBJ1-5; a possible D gene is TRBD1 (6 bases). CDR3 length equals 16 residues. CDR1 and CDR2 from the germline V gene are SNHLY and FYNNEI. V was shortened by 4 bases and J by 0 bases, with 13 bases between the two germline ends. As DNA, the CDR3 is TGTGCCAGCAGTGGAACAGGGAGGTATAGCAATCAGCCCCAGCATTTT. Protein product: CASSGTGRYSNQPQHF.

The sample holds a few counts of this clonotype. The CDR3 region is CASSPGGGSYNSPLHF. The CDR3, as DNA: TGTGCCAGCAGCCCCGGGGGGGGCTCCTATAATTCACCCCTCCACTTT. The chain joins TRBV3-1 to TRBJ1-6; D possibly corresponds to TRBD1 (5 bases). The V end lost 4 bases, the J end lost 0 bases, and 10 bases lay between the germline ends. The CDR3 consists of 16 residues. The germline gives CDR1 LGHDT, CDR2 YNNKEL (reference sequence).

This clonotype was seen ten or more times. V usage is TRBV19 and J usage is TRBJ2-7, with 7 bases matching TRBD1. Germline V gene sequence: CDR1 LNHDA, CDR2 SQIVND (reference sequence). The trim removed 5 bases at V and 4 bases at J, leaving 5 bases unmatched. CDR3 length: 13 amino acids. This CDR3 is CASSQQGTYEQYF. The DNA of the CDR3 is TGTGCCAGTAGTCAACAGGGGACGTACGAGCAGTACTTC.

The chain joins TRBV15 to TRBJ2-3, with D unresolved. The CDR3 sequence is 14 residues long. Trimming cost V 5 bases and J 0 bases, with 9 bases left between them. Germline V gene data show CDR1 as LNHNV and CDR2 as YYDKDF (reference sequence). The CDR3 is CATSATSSTDTQYF. In DNA form, the CDR3 reads TGTGCCACCAGCGCGACCAGTAGCACAGATACGCAGTATTTT.

The V call is TRBV7-2, the J call TRBJ1-2, with D uncertain. This CDR3 contains 13 residues. V was trimmed by 5 bases and J by 4 bases, leaving 11 bases between them. CDR1 SGHTA and CDR2 FQGNSA come from the germline V gene. DNA for the CDR3: TGTGCCAGCAGCCGAGGTGGCATCTATGGCTACACCTTC. Translating it yields CASSRGGIYGYTF.

In this sample, this clonotype turned up once. The chain combines TRBV10-3 with TRBJ1-6; D may be TRBD1 (6 bases). CDR3 length: 17 amino acids. Germline V CDR1 and CDR2: ENHRY, SYGVKD. V was cut by 0 bases and J by 5 bases, with 14 bases left in between. The CDR3 DNA is TGTGCCATCAGTGAGTCGCCGGGGGCAGGGGATAATTCACCCCTCCACTTT. Amino acids: CAISESPGAGDNSPLHF.

With regard to this clonotype: The junction departs from germline at one end; a sequencing error may be responsible. The CDR3 loop is CASSLNRADEQFF. The CDR3, as DNA: TGTGCTAGCAGCCTTAACAGGGCCGATGAGCAGTTCTTC. The V gene is TRBV7-7, the J gene TRBJ2-7; tentatively, D is TRBD1 (6 bases). The assigned J gene may be wrong: the sequence end matches TRBJ2-1 better. The length of the CDR3 is 13 residues. Per germline, CDR1 SSHAT and CDR2 FNYEAQ (reference sequence).

The J gene is TRBJ1-4, the V gene TRBV28; tentatively, D is TRBD1 (5 bases). Germline V CDR1 and CDR2: MDHEN, SYDVKM. The V and J ends lost 5 bases and 10 bases respectively, with 8 bases between them. The CDR3 sequence is 11 residues long. The CDR3: CASSGRGKLFF. The CDR3 DNA is TGTGCCAGCAGTGGTAGGGGAAAACTGTTTTTT.

Ten or more counts support this clonotype. The rearrangement uses TRBV6-1 and TRBJ2-2, with D perhaps TRBD1 or TRBD2 (6 bases each). Germline CDR1 is MNHNS and CDR2 is SASEGT. The CDR3 has 15 residues. Trimming pared 6 bases from V and 3 bases from J, leaving 14 bases between. CDR3 sequence (DNA): TGTGCCAGCAGCAACTTCGGGGGCGACACCGGGGAGCTGTTTTTT. This codes for CASSNFGGDTGELFF.

This clonotype was recorded at least ten times. The CDR3: CSVADFGGSETQYF. CDR3 sequence (DNA): TGCAGCGTTGCGGACTTCGGAGGTTCAGAGACCCAGTACTTC. V is TRBV29-1 and J is TRBJ2-5; possible D gene TRBD2, 5 bases. Germline V gene lookup returns CDR1 SQVTM and CDR2 ANQGSEA. Trimming removed 4 bases at V and 4 bases at J, with 16 bases between. The CDR3 runs to 14 residues. Drawing the rest from reference TRBV29-1 and TRBJ2-5, the complete variable domain is SAVISQKPSRDICQRGTSLTIQCQVDSQVTMMFWYRQQPGQSLTLIATANQGSEATYESGFVIDKFPISRPNLTFSTLTVSNMSPEDSSIYLCSVADFGGSETQYFGPGTRLLVL.

Regarding this clonotype: Possible read error: a much larger clone is one base away. V gene TRBV20-1 combines with J gene TRBJ1-1; unclear D gene. Germline loops: CDR1 DFQATT, CDR2 SNEGSKA (reference sequence). CDR3 length equals 14 residues. CDR3 residues: CSTREGAENTEAFF. Written as DNA, the CDR3 is TGCAGTACTAGAGAGGGTGCCGAGAACACTGAAGCTTTCTTT.

J is TRBJ2-1 and V is TRBV6-5; D is unclear. This CDR3 region has 13 residues. V was pared by 7 bases and J by 4 bases, with 11 bases between. Germline CDR1 reads MNHEY; CDR2 reads SVGAGI. The CDR3 reads CASTQAEYNEQFF. The CDR3 DNA reads TGTGCCAGCACCCAGGCGGAATACAATGAGCAGTTCTTC.

This clonotype was detected only a few times. The chain links TRBV19 to TRBJ2-7; D not certain. The V gene lost 9 bases and the J gene lost 0 bases, with 21 bases spanning the gap. The germline gives CDR1 LNHDA, CDR2 SQIVND (reference sequence). The CDR3 runs 16 residues. The CDR3 reads CASSPTNTPDSYEQYF. In DNA form, the CDR3 reads TGTGCCAGCTCACCCACGAACACTCCGGACTCCTACGAGCAGTACTTC.

The chain combines TRBV2 with TRBJ2-3, with TRBD2 identical over 7 bases. Germline trimming cut 7 bases from V and 11 bases from J; bases unmatched to any gene: 3. CDR1 and CDR2 (germline): SNHLY, FYNNEI. The CDR3 sequence is 10 residues long. This CDR3 reads CASTGLEQYF. CDR3 nucleotide sequence: TGTGCCAGCACAGGACTAGAGCAGTATTTT. The full variable domain, in which reference TRBV2 and TRBJ2-3 provide the parts outside the CDR3, is EPEVTQTPSHQVTQMGQEVILRCVPISNHLYFYWYRQILGQKVEFLVSFYNNEISEKSEIFDDQFSVERPDGSNFTLKIRSTKLEDSAMYFCASTGLEQYFGPGTRLTVL.

This clonotype was picked up many times. The V call is TRBV9, the J call TRBJ1-2; D is undetermined. The germline V gene encodes CDR1 SGDLS and CDR2 YYNGEE. The V end was cut by 0 bases, the J end by 1 base, with 7 bases between. This CDR3 spans 14 amino acids. Here the CDR3 DNA reads TGTGCCAGCAGCGTAGGTCTGGTTAACTATGGCTACACCTTC. It codes for CASSVGLVNYGYTF.

The chain is built from TRBV27 and TRBJ2-7; the D gene is possibly TRBD2 (6 bases). Per the germline V gene, CDR1 is MNHEY and CDR2 is SMNVEV (reference sequence). V was cut by 5 bases and J by 6 bases, with 17 bases left in between. The CDR3 contains 14 residues. As DNA, the CDR3 is TGTGCCAGCAGTCCGCCTTATCGGGGGTCCGAGCAGTACTTC. Its translation: CASSPPYRGSEQYF.